These T cell receptor beta chains were read from a single sample in a study of cytomegalovirus exposure and HLA in healthy donors. The data were produced by immunoSEQ multiplex PCR, yet TCRdb's version contains in-frame clones alone and is incomplete. The sample consists of some 200,000 clones, around 83% of them appearing once. The sequenced sample consisted of PBMCs. The receptors here all came from a woman aged 30 to 39 in good health and CMV-seropositive. Each CDR3 is given with its conserved first and last residue. A D gene is named only where the DNA matches it firmly. Not every row has a clone size; where given, it reads once, few, many or a size class.

>TRBD1|.|TRBJ1-2|TRBV19
CASSTARDSYGYTF
TGTGCCAGTAGTACCGCCCGGGACAGCTATGGCTACACCTTC
>TRBD2|.|TRBJ2-1|TRBV9
CASSVELAGAEQFF
TGTGCCAGCAGCGTAGAGCTAGCGGGGGCAGAGCAGTTCTTC
>.|.|TRBJ1-4|TRBV5-1
CASSLNDRRSFEKLFF
TGCGCCAGCAGCCTCAACGACAGGCGCTCCTTTGAAAAACTGTTTTTT
>TRBD1|.|TRBJ1-1|TRBV7-9
CASSPRQGPNTEAFF
TGTGCCAGCAGCCCGCGACAGGGTCCGAACACTGAAGCTTTCTTT
>.|.|TRBJ2-1|TRBV7-2
CASSLDGGQYNEQFF
TGTGCCAGCAGCTTGGATGGGGGACAATACAATGAGCAGTTCTTC
>TRBD2|.|TRBJ2-1|TRBV5-1
CASSLKPSGLAGGSSYNEQFF
TGCGCCAGCAGCCTCAAGCCGTCGGGACTAGCGGGAGGAAGCTCCTACAATGAGCAGTTCTTC
>TRBD1|.|TRBJ2-2|TRBV6-5
CASSYGTETGELFF
TGTGCCAGCAGTTACGGGACAGAGACCGGGGAGCTGTTTTTT
>.|.|TRBJ2-7|TRBV6-5
CASIQQGIGSKQYF
TGTGCCAGCATCCAACAGGGGATCGGGAGTAAGCAGTACTTC
>.|.|TRBJ2-7|TRBV27
CASSLTRSSYEQYF
TGTGCCAGCAGTTTAACGAGGAGCTCCTACGAGCAGTACTTC
>.|.|TRBJ1-5|TRBV2
CASSEEVLNQPQHF
TGTGCCAGCAGTGAGGAGGTTCTGAATCAGCCCCAGCATTTT
>TRBD1|.|TRBJ1-1|TRBV6-5
CATHRGVNTEAFF
TGTGCCACCCACAGGGGAGTAAATACTGAAGCTTTCTTT
>.|once|TRBJ2-4|TRBV5-1
CASSLNSKGIQYF
TGCGCCAGCAGCTTAAACAGCAAAGGCATTCAGTACTTC
>.|.|TRBJ1-2|TRBV28
CASSLARQTGYTF
TGTGCCAGCAGCTTAGCCCGACAGACTGGCTACACCTTC
>TRBD2|.|TRBJ2-3|TRBV5-1
CASSLQLAGGTDTQYF
TGCGCCAGCAGCCTACAACTAGCGGGAGGCACAGATACGCAGTATTTT
>TRBD1|.|TRBJ2-5|TRBV13
CASSLLTGQRQETQYF
TGTGCCAGCAGCTTATTAACGGGACAGAGGCAAGAGACCCAGTACTTC
>TRBD1|.|TRBJ2-7|TRBV6-5
CASSTDRGYEQYF
TGTGCCAGCAGTACGGACAGGGGTTACGAGCAGTACTTC
>.|.|TRBJ2-1|TRBV6-5
CASSYGANEQFF
TGTGCCAGCAGTTACGGGGCCAATGAGCAGTTCTTC
>.|.|TRBJ2-5|TRBV2
CASSEDLGVQETQYF
TGTGCCAGCAGTGAAGACCTCGGGGTCCAAGAGACCCAGTACTTC
>TRBD1|.|TRBJ1-1|TRBV20-1
CSAPGGTEAFF
TGCAGTGCTCCAGGGGGGACTGAAGCTTTCTTT
>.|.|TRBJ1-4|TRBV20-1
CSASPLEKLFF
TGCAGTGCTAGTCCCCTTGAAAAACTGTTTTTT